These 25 T cell receptor beta chains were sequenced from one sample in a study of CD8+ T cells in alopecia areata. Sorting used CD4, CD8alpha, NKG2D, NKG2ACE and other markers on pooled cutaneous lymph node cells. After isolation, RNA underwent reverse transcription to generate cDNA as the sequencing template. Repertoires were generated with immunoSEQ multiplex PCR, while TCRdb's copy carries only in-frame clones and drops some. This repertoire holds 290,000 or so clones, and none appear only once. Sequenced input: CD4+ T cells sorted from a lymph node. These TCRs come from a C3H/HeJ mouse with alopecia areata. These mice share the MHC haplotype H2-k.

The sample holds a few counts of this clone. Genes and germline come from the mouse. Read coverage stops 4 residues before the CDR3 terminus; the germline J gene supplies the remainder. The same CDR3 also results from other DNA sequences found in this sample. This chain connects TRBV5 to TRBJ2-7; no clear D. CDR1 is LGHNA, CDR2 YNLKQL, per germline (reference sequence). The CDR3 is 13 amino acids. The CDR3 bases that were read are TGTGCCAGCAGCCAAGATTCAGGTTAT. As protein: CASSQDSGY. In full, the CDR3 reads CASSQDSGYEQYF.

This clone was counted only a few times. Genes and germline come from the mouse. The read gets to within 4 residues of the CDR3 end, and the germline J gene fills in the rest. Other DNA sequences of this sample code for an identical CDR3. The V call is TRBV1, the J call TRBJ2-1; the match to TRBD2 covers 10 bases. Germline V gene lookup returns CDR1 NSQYPW and CDR2 LRSPGD (reference sequence). This CDR3 contains 15 residues. This CDR3 reads CTCSADGGLGAEQFF. CDR3 bases read: TGCACCTGCAGTGCAGATGGGGGACTGGGGGCT.

This clone has ten or more counts. The listed genes are named as in mouse. The CDR3 goes on 4 residues after the read ends, and that part is filled in from the germline J gene. The same CDR3 also results from other DNA sequences found in this sample. V usage is TRBV13-3 and J usage is TRBJ2-1; D is uncertain. CDR3 length: 11 residues. The germline V gene has CDR1 NNHDY and CDR2 SYVADS. CDR3 region: CASSDRAEQFF. Partial CDR3 DNA: TGTGCCAGCAGTGACAGGGCT.

In the case of this clone: Each gene name is a mouse one. The CDR3 is cut off 4 residues early in the read; its end comes from the germline J gene. This sequence joins TRBV17 and TRBJ2-1, with 9 bases fitting TRBD2. V lost 0 bases and J lost 3; bases outside the gene matches: 3. This CDR3 has 16 amino acids. Germline CDR1 and CDR2: MNHDT and YYDKIL. The covered CDR3 bases are TGTGCTAGCAGTAGAGATAAGGGACTGGGCTATGCT. This gives the protein CASSRDKGLGYA. The CDR3 reads in full as CASSRDKGLGYAEQFF. Based on the CDR3 plus reference TRBV17 and TRBJ2-1, the full variable domain is DTTVKQNPRYKLARVGKPVNLICSQTMNHDTMYWYQKKPNQAPKLLLFYYDKILNREADTFEKFQSSRPNNSFCSLYIGSAGLEYSAMYLCASSRDKGLGYAEQFFGPGTRLTVL.

There are a few counts of this clone. Gene names and germline match the mouse. The CDR3 end is not reached by the read, which stops 4 residues before it; the germline J gene fills it in. The chain has TRBV13-1 and TRBJ2-1, with a tentative D call TRBD2 (6 bases). Deletions cut 3 bases from V and 2 bases from J, with 9 bases between. Germline-derived CDR1 and CDR2 are NSHNY and SYGAGN. The CDR3 is 14 residues long. CDR3 bases read: TGTGCCAGCAGTGGGGGACTCTACTATGCT. This codes for CASSGGLYYA. The complete CDR3 sequence is CASSGGLYYAEQFF.

About this clone itself: Since a much larger clone is just one base distant, this may be a read error. Each gene name is a mouse one. The CDR3 extends 4 residues past the end of the read, so its final part is completed from the germline J gene. The chain combines TRBV2 with TRBJ2-7, with 10 bases lining up with TRBD2. CDR1 LGHNA and CDR2 YSYQKL come from the germline V gene. The CDR3 sequence is 15 residues long. The V and J ends lost 5 bases and 0 bases, in that order; junction bases with no gene match: 4. The part of the CDR3 DNA that was read is TGTGCCAGCAGCGCGGACTGGGGGAGCTCCTAT. It encodes CASSADWGSSY. The entire CDR3 reads CASSADWGSSYEQYF.

Details on this clone: Mouse germline and gene names are used. The read ends 4 residues early relative to the CDR3; the germline J gene fills the gap. The same CDR3 arises from other DNA sequences in this sample as well. This chain links TRBV13-1 with TRBJ2-5, with TRBD1 identical over 11 bases. Germline values: CDR1 NSHNY, CDR2 SYGAGN. This CDR3 is built from 14 residues. The CDR3 DNA, read in part, is TGTGCCAGCAGTCCCGGGACAGGGGGGGAC. This gives the protein CASSPGTGGD. The CDR3 as a whole reads CASSPGTGGDTQYF.

On this clone itself: Genes and germline come from the mouse. Coverage ceases 3 residues before the CDR3 finishes, and the germline J gene fills in the end. The rearrangement joins TRBV19 to TRBJ1-6; D possibly corresponds to TRBD1 (5 bases). TRBJ1-6 is marked as an open reading frame, function uncertain. This CDR3 is 14 amino acids long. Germline values: CDR1 FNHDT, CDR2 SITEND (reference sequence). Between the trimmed V and J ends, which lost 1 base and 7 bases, there was a span of 9 bases. Partial CDR3 DNA: TGTGCCAGCAGTATACTCAGGGAGAATTCGCCC. Translating it yields CASSILRENSP. The CDR3, in full, reads CASSILRENSPLYF.

This clone showed up just a few times. The germline and genes are mouse ones. CDR3 sequence: CASSTGTGFTEVFF. Incomplete CDR3 DNA: TGTGCCAGCAGTACCGGGACAGGGTTCACA. This chain uses TRBV14 with TRBJ1-1, with 9 bases matching TRBD1. Sequencing ends 4 residues short of the CDR3 end; the germline J gene provides the rest. Germline V gene sequence: CDR1 SGHDT, CDR2 FRDEAV. After removal of 4 bases from V and 4 bases from J, the junction contained 5 bases not matched to a gene. The CDR3 has 14 residues.

Points on this clone: Gene labels here are mouse ones. This CDR3 reads CASSEPDSYAEQFF. The sequenced part of the CDR3 DNA is TGTGCCAGCAGTGAACCGGACAGTTATGCT. The V and J genes are TRBV13-1 and TRBJ2-1, with a tentative D call TRBD1 (6 bases). Read coverage stops 4 residues before the CDR3 terminus; the germline J gene supplies the remainder. CDR1 is NSHNY and CDR2 is SYGAGN in the germline V gene. The CDR3 consists of 14 residues. V was trimmed by 2 bases and J by 4 bases, leaving 10 bases between them.

With regard to this clone: Gene names denote mouse genes. The read finishes 4 residues shy of the CDR3 end, and the germline J gene is used to complete it. The V gene is TRBV13-2, the J gene TRBJ2-5; D not certain. The CDR3 length is 14 residues. V lost 1 base, J lost 0 bases, and 6 bases lay in between. The germline gives CDR1 NNHNN, CDR2 SYGAGS (reference sequence). The CDR3 is CASGDPANQDTQYF. Partial CDR3 DNA: TGTGCCAGCGGTGATCCAGCCAACCAAGAC.

This clone has a handful of counts. Gene names denote mouse genes. Coverage ceases 4 residues before the CDR3 finishes, and the germline J gene fills in the end. Other DNA sequences in this sample translate to the same CDR3. The chain is built from TRBV13-3 and TRBJ2-1; 14 nucleotides align to TRBD2. The V gene's germline CDR1 is NNHDY and CDR2 SYVADS. This CDR3 contains 15 residues. Here the CDR3 reads CASSGTGGALAEQFF. The sequenced CDR3 bases are TGTGCCAGCAGCGGGACTGGGGGGGCGCTGGCT.

In this sample, this clone turned up a few times. Gene names and germline match the mouse. The read terminates 4 residues before the CDR3 end, so the remaining end is supplied by the germline J gene. Additional DNA sequences in this sample encode the identical CDR3. The chain carries TRBV19 and TRBJ2-7; 9 bases line up with TRBD2. The CDR3 sequence is 14 residues long. Germline loops: CDR1 FNHDT, CDR2 SITEND (reference sequence). Trimming cost V 1 base and J 3 bases; bases outside gene matches: 2. The DNA read from the CDR3 is TGTGCCAGCAGTATACGGGACTGGGTCTAT. Translating it yields CASSIRDWVY. The complete CDR3 protein is CASSIRDWVYEQYF.

Points on this clone: Germline and genes here are mouse. This CDR3 is also generated by other DNA sequences in the sample. The DNA read from the CDR3 is TGTGCCAGCAGTATACAGGGGGACTATGCT. This gives the protein CASSIQGDYA. The CDR3 as a whole reads CASSIQGDYAEQFF. The V call is TRBV19, the J call TRBJ2-1; 7 bases fit TRBD1. The DNA ends 4 residues before the CDR3 does, and the rest of the CDR3 is filled in from the germline J gene. The germline gives CDR1 FNHDT, CDR2 SITEND (reference sequence). The CDR3 covers 14 residues. Unmatched junction bases numbered 0, after V lost 1 base and J lost 2 bases.

Regarding this clone: The genes and germline here are from mouse. The read gets to within 4 residues of the CDR3 end, and the germline J gene fills in the rest. The V and J genes are TRBV1 and TRBJ2-3, with D hard to call. Germline V gene data show CDR1 as NSQYPW and CDR2 as LRSPGD (reference sequence). The CDR3 runs to 15 residues. V was cut by 3 bases and J by 0 bases, with 10 bases left in between. The sequenced part of the CDR3 DNA is TGCACCTGCAGTGCGACACAGAATAGTGCAGAA. This codes for CTCSATQNSAE. The CDR3 in its entirety is CTCSATQNSAETLYF.

This clone was seen a few times. Genes and germline are mouse. The covered CDR3 bases are TGTGCCAGCGGTGATGAGGGTTCTAGTGCAGAA. Its protein is CASGDEGSSAE. In full, the CDR3 is CASGDEGSSAETLYF. The V and J genes are TRBV13-2 and TRBJ2-3; no reliable D call. Coverage ceases 4 residues before the CDR3 finishes, and the germline J gene fills in the end. CDR1 and CDR2 (germline): NNHNN, SYGAGS (reference sequence). CDR3 length: 15 amino acids. Trimming stripped 0 bases from V and 0 bases from J, with 8 bases between.

Comments on this clone: The gene symbols are mouse symbols. The sequence runs out 4 residues before the end of the CDR3; the remainder is reconstructed from the germline J gene. The chain is built from TRBV1 and TRBJ2-1; TRBD2 agrees at 7 bases. The junction had 0 bases not matched to a gene; V was cut back by 6 bases and J by 1 base. The CDR3 loop spans 13 amino acids. Germline CDR1 NSQYPW, CDR2 LRSPGD (reference sequence). This CDR3 reads CTCRDWNYAEQFF. The covered CDR3 bases are TGCACCTGCAGGGACTGGAACTATGCT.

Turning to this clone: Gene names are the mouse ones. The read gets to within 4 residues of the CDR3 end, and the germline J gene fills in the rest. This same CDR3 is encoded by further DNA sequences in the sample. The chain carries TRBV13-1 and TRBJ2-4, with D possibly TRBD2 on 6 matching bases. Trimming left V 1 base short and J 0 bases short, with 9 bases between. CDR1 is NSHNY, CDR2 SYGAGN, per germline. CDR3 length equals 15 residues. CDR3: CASSDSGASQNTLYF. CDR3 DNA, as far as it was read: TGTGCCAGCAGTGATTCTGGGGCTAGTCAAAAC.

This clone was counted at least ten times. These gene names are mouse names. Read data end 4 residues before the CDR3 end; the end is taken from the germline J gene. Other DNA sequences in this specimen translate into the identical CDR3. The chain joins TRBV17 to TRBJ2-1; D is possibly TRBD1 (6 bases). The CDR3 covers 13 residues. Germline values: CDR1 MNHDT, CDR2 YYDKIL. Trimming took off 2 bases at V and 4 bases at J, with 6 bases between the two ends. Partial CDR3 DNA: TGTGCTAGCAGTAGACAGGGGTATGCT. Protein product: CASSRQGYA. The CDR3 reads in full as CASSRQGYAEQFF.

This clone was counted a few times. Gene labels here are mouse ones. The CDR3 end is not reached by the read, which stops 3 residues before it; the germline J gene fills it in. The sample contains more than one DNA sequence encoding this CDR3. The chain uses TRBV13-1 and TRBJ1-6, with TRBD1 identical over 8 bases. TRBJ1-6 falls under the ORF class, with uncertain function. Germline CDR1 is NSHNY and CDR2 is SYGAGN. This CDR3 has 16 residues. With V trimmed by 0 bases and J by 3 bases, 2 bases remained unmatched. The CDR3 sequence is CASSDVGQGYNSPLYF. The covered CDR3 bases are TGTGCCAGCAGTGATGTAGGACAGGGCTATAATTCGCCC.

The sample holds many counts of this clone. Genes and germline are mouse. The CDR3 end is not reached by the read, which stops 4 residues before it; the germline J gene fills it in. The chain carries TRBV31 and TRBJ1-2; D perhaps matches TRBD1 (6 bases). This CDR3 is built from 13 residues. CDR1 GKSSPN and CDR2 SITVG come from the germline V gene. V was shortened by 5 bases and J by 0 bases, with 10 bases between the two germline ends. CDR3 in amino acids: CAWGGQANSDYTF. The DNA read from the CDR3 is TGTGCCTGGGGGGGACAAGCAAACTCC.

This clone has more than one count but fewer than ten. Each gene name is a mouse one. The same CDR3 can be traced to other DNA sequences in this sample. The CDR3 sequence is CASSDGRGVTGQLYF. CDR3 DNA, as far as it was read: TGTGCCAGCAGTGATGGCCGGGGGGTCACCGGG. This chain joins TRBV13-1 and TRBJ2-2; D perhaps matches TRBD2 (6 bases). The CDR3 end is not reached by the read, which stops 4 residues before it; the germline J gene fills it in. Germline CDR1 is NSHNY and CDR2 is SYGAGN. The germline V and J ends were trimmed by 0 bases and 4 bases, with 10 bases remaining between them. The CDR3 has 15 residues.

To note about this clone: Gene and germline names: mouse. The read falls 4 residues short of the CDR3 end, and the missing part is taken from the germline J gene. This chain uses TRBV19 with TRBJ2-1, with TRBD1 matching over 8 bases. V lost 4 bases, J lost 6 bases, and 3 bases stayed unmatched. This CDR3 has 13 residues. Germline CDR1 reads FNHDT; CDR2 reads SITEND (reference sequence). The CDR3 DNA, read in part, is TGTGCCAGCAGTCCGACAGGGGTTGCT. Translation gives CASSPTGVA. The entire CDR3 protein reads CASSPTGVAEQFF.

This clone has more than one count but fewer than ten. Germline and genes here are mouse. Coverage ceases 4 residues before the CDR3 finishes, and the germline J gene fills in the end. J is TRBJ2-4 and V is TRBV31; D may match TRBD1 or TRBD2 (5 bases each). The V and J ends lost 0 bases and 0 bases respectively, with 10 bases between them. The CDR3 is 15 residues long. Germline V CDR1 and CDR2: GKSSPN, SITVG. The DNA read from the CDR3 is TGTGCCTGGAGTCTGGGGGTATCTAGTCAAAAC. Its translation is CAWSLGVSSQN. The whole CDR3 sequence reads CAWSLGVSSQNTLYF.

To note about this clone: Gene names and germline refer to mouse. Read coverage stops 4 residues before the CDR3 terminus; the germline J gene supplies the remainder. V usage is TRBV19 and J usage is TRBJ2-1, with a possible D match to TRBD2 (7 bases). The CDR3 spans 14 residues. Germline V gene sequence: CDR1 FNHDT, CDR2 SITEND (reference sequence). The sequenced CDR3 bases are TGTGCCAGCAGTATATGGGGGGCGCGGACT. It codes for CASSIWGART. The whole CDR3 sequence is CASSIWGARTEQFF.